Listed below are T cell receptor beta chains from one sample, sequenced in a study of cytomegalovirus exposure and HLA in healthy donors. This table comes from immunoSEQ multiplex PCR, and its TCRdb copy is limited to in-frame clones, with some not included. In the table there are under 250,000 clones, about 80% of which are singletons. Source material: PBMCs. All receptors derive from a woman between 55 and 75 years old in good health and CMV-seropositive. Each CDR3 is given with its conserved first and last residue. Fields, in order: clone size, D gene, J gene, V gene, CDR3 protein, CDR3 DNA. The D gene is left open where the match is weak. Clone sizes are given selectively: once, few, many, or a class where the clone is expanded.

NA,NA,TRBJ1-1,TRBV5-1,CASSLLSLSEAFF,TGCGCCAGCAGCTTGCTTTCGTTGTCTGAAGCTTTCTTT
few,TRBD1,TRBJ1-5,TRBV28,CASSLGAGGLPNQPQHF,TGTGCCAGCAGTTTAGGAGCAGGGGGCCTCCCTAATCAGCCCCAGCATTTT
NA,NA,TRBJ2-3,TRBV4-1,CASSLKRVPRTDTQYF,TGCGCCAGCAGCCTCAAGAGGGTGCCCCGCACAGATACGCAGTATTTT
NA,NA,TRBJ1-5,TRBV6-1,CASSEVTGGSLGSNQPQHF,TGTGCCAGCAGTGAAGTAACGGGGGGCAGTCTTGGGAGCAATCAGCCCCAGCATTTT
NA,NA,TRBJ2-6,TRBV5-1,CASMRDSGANVLTF,TGCGCCAGCATGAGAGACTCTGGGGCCAACGTCCTGACTTTC
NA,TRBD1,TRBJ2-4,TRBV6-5,CASSYTTGGGNIQYF,TGTGCCAGCAGTTACACAACAGGGGGAGGAAACATTCAGTACTTC
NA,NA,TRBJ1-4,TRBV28,CASRGSEKLFF,TGTGCCAGCAGGGGGAGTGAAAAACTGTTTTTT
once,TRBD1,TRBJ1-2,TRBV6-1,CASSDSGQSRYGYTF,TGTGCCAGCAGTGATTCGGGACAGTCAAGATATGGCTACACCTTC
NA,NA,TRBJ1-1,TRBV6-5,CASKNRYTEAFF,TGTGCCAGTAAGAACCGGTACACTGAAGCTTTCTTT
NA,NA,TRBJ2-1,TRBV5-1,CASSLRRAGSYNEQFF,TGCGCCAGCAGCTTGAGAAGAGCAGGCTCCTACAATGAGCAGTTCTTC
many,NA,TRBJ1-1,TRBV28,CASRPRFRYTEAFF,TGTGCCAGCAGGCCCAGGTTCCGGTACACTGAAGCTTTCTTT
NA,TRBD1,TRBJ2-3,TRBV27,CASSRLGTASTDTQYF,TGTGCCAGCAGCCGCTTGGGGACAGCTAGCACAGATACGCAGTATTTT
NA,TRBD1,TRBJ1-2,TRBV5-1,CASSFPRQGNYGYTF,TGCGCCAGCAGCTTCCCCCGACAGGGTAACTATGGCTACACCTTC